This T cell receptor beta chain comes out of a study of T cells after yellow fever vaccination. MiXCR, run by TCRdb on the 5' RACE reads, gives a single entry per CDR3 protein. This sample has fewer than 450,000 distinct CDR3 sequences, with less than 9.5% found just once. The germline CDR1 and CDR2 sequences are LGHNA and YSLEER. Trimming removed 4 bases from V and 7 bases from J, with 13 bases in between. The CDR3 loop spans 14 amino acids. The sequence came from a man aged 18 to 35 who received the YFV17D yellow fever vaccine. The J gene is TRBJ1-4, the V gene TRBV4-3; tentatively, D is TRBD1 (5 bases). This sample comprised PBMCs, obtained about 49 days after the first yellow fever vaccination. The CDR3 loop reads CASSLRQNSEKLFF. As DNA, the CDR3 is TGCGCCAGCAGCCTCCGACAGAACAGTGAAAAACTGTTTTTT.